This TCR beta chain was captured in a study of CD8 T cells in ankylosing spondylitis. Study observations and caveats: Typical of ankylosing spondylitis blood, it appeared, was a TCR beta motif of eight highly homologous variants. Some motif variants had been reported before (in reactive arthritis synovial fluid and blood). Reported data indicate significant enrichment of disease-linked clones within matched ankylosing spondylitis synovial fluid.

The table lists this clonotype with many counts. The antigen is undetermined. CDR3 length equals 18 residues. The V and J ends lost 8 bases and 1 base, in that order; junction bases with no gene match: 18. As the method for making TCR beta libraries, quantitative 5'-RACE with molecular barcodes was used. TCRdb called the 5' RACE reads again in MiXCR, with one record for every CDR3 protein. The sample records fewer than 500,000 distinct CDR3 sequences, 20% to 30% being singletons. The origin of this receptor is a male donor with ankylosing spondylitis. Sequencing was done on a sample of blood, either unsorted or a sorted T cell fraction (not recorded which). J is TRBJ2-3 and V is TRBV12-3 or TRBV12-4; TRBD1 matches 7 bases. The CDR3 loop is CASDKRKNRGMGTDTQYF. The CDR3 DNA reads TGTGCCAGCGATAAAAGAAAAAACAGGGGAATGGGCACAGATACGCAGTATTTT.